Ten or more counts support the clone carrying this T cell receptor (beta chain). From germline, CDR1 is DFQATT and CDR2 SNEGSKA (reference sequence). V dropped 0 bases and J dropped 1 base, with 12 bases sitting between them. This CDR3 region has 15 residues. TCRdb analysed the 5' RACE reads with MiXCR anew, one entry per CDR3 protein. There are some 49,000 distinct CDR3 sequences in the sample; over 8% occur only once, and about 1.6% lies in the top ten. Stated time point: longitudinal time-point 1 (baseline). This sample is part of a study of neurological immune-mediated disorders. Sample: PBMCs. The clonotype was recovered from a woman aged 35 to 49 in good health. V and J are TRBV20-1 and TRBJ1-1, with D perhaps TRBD1 (5 bases). This CDR3 reads CSARDPSTGNTEAFF. CDR3 sequence (DNA): TGCAGTGCTAGAGACCCCTCCACAGGGAACACTGAAGCTTTCTTT.